One sample yielded the 18 T cell receptor beta chains listed below, sequenced in a study of cytomegalovirus exposure and HLA in healthy donors. Here immunoSEQ multiplex PCR was the method, and the copy in TCRdb shows in-frame clones only, minus some. The sample holds hundreds of thousands of clones, roughly 89% seen once. The sequenced sample was PBMCs. Receptor source: a woman aged 18 to 35 in good health and CMV-seronegative.

V is TRBV27 and J is TRBJ1-5; no clear D gene. There are 15 residues in the CDR3. V lost 0 bases and J lost 7, with 13 bases in between. Germline V gene lookup returns CDR1 MNHEY and CDR2 SMNVEV (reference sequence). CDR3 sequence (DNA): TGTGCCAGCAGTTTATCGGGCCTCGGGAAGCAGCCCCAGCATTTT. Amino acids: CASSLSGLGKQPQHF.

V and J are TRBV13 and TRBJ2-7; tentative D call: TRBD2 (5 bases). The CDR3 totals 12 residues. V was cut by 5 bases and J by 5 bases, with 10 bases left in between. Germline V CDR1 and CDR2: PRHDT, FYEKMQ (reference sequence). Written as DNA, the CDR3 is TGTGCCAGCAGCCCCGAGCGGAACGAGCAGTACTTC. It encodes CASSPERNEQYF.

J is TRBJ1-1 and V is TRBV4-1; 10 bases are a match to TRBD1. Trimming removed 4 bases from V and 4 bases from J; junction bases left unmatched: 6. Germline V lookup: CDR1 MGHRA, CDR2 YSYEKL. The CDR3 spans 15 residues. CDR3 nucleotides: TGCGCCAGCAGCCCCTGGGACAGGGGAGGCACTGAAGCTTTCTTT. It specifies CASSPWDRGGTEAFF.

This clone was seen just once. For the CDR3, the DNA is TGTGCCAGCAGTCACCCCGGGACAGGGCTTCTGGACAATCAGCCCCAGCATTTT. Protein: CASSHPGTGLLDNQPQHF. The rearrangement joins TRBV2 to TRBJ1-5; 9 positions match TRBD1. In germline, CDR1 is SNHLY, CDR2 FYNNEI. The trim removed 5 bases at V and 3 bases at J, leaving 14 bases unmatched. The CDR3 has 18 amino acids.

This clone was observed once. The V call is TRBV23-1, the J call TRBJ1-5, with D maybe TRBD1 (5 bases). TRBV23-1 qualifies as an ORF whose function is uncertain. V lost 0 bases, J lost 0 bases, and 18 bases lay in between. The CDR3 totals 19 residues. CDR3 in amino acids: CASSQSETEGRYSNQPQHF. CDR3 nucleotide sequence: TGCGCCAGCAGTCAATCGGAAACGGAGGGACGCTATAGCAATCAGCCCCAGCATTTT.

V usage is TRBV2 and J usage is TRBJ1-1, with D perhaps TRBD1 (5 bases). Looked up from germline, CDR1 is SNHLY and CDR2 is FYNNEI. Trimming removed 3 bases from V and 6 bases from J, with 14 bases in between. This CDR3 is 14 amino acids long. The CDR3 nucleotides read TGTGCCAGCAGTGAGTCAGGGTGGAGGGCTGAAGCTTTCTTT. This sequence encodes CASSESGWRAEAFF.

V and J are TRBV11-2 and TRBJ2-1; tentative D call: TRBD2 (7 bases). V shed 4 bases and J shed 2 bases, with 12 bases lying between them. The germline V gene has CDR1 SGHAT and CDR2 FQNNGV. The CDR3 covers 15 residues. The CDR3 spells CASSSMGGPYNEQFF. The DNA for the CDR3 is TGTGCCAGCAGCTCCATGGGGGGGCCCTACAATGAGCAGTTCTTC.

The V call is TRBV28, the J call TRBJ2-7; 10 bases agree with TRBD1. The germline V gene encodes CDR1 MDHEN and CDR2 SYDVKM. This CDR3 is built from 15 residues. The V and J ends lost 5 bases and 6 bases, in that order; junction bases with no gene match: 10. CDR3 amino acids: CASSPTGQGLSEQYF. DNA for the CDR3: TGTGCCAGCAGTCCGACGGGACAGGGGTTAAGCGAGCAGTACTTC. Full variable domain (rest looked up from reference TRBV28 and TRBJ2-7): DVKVTQSSRYLVKRTGEKVFLECVQDMDHENMFWYRQDPGLGLRLIYFSYDVKMKEKGDIPEGYSVSREKKERFSLILESASTNQTSMYLCASSPTGQGLSEQYFGPGTRLTVT.

The rearrangement links TRBV19 to TRBJ2-7, with 7 bases matching TRBD2. Germline trimming cut 5 bases from V and 3 bases from J; bases unmatched to any gene: 7. Germline assignment: CDR1 LNHDA and CDR2 SQIVND (reference sequence). This CDR3 region has 14 residues. CDR3 in amino acids: CASSPGASGYEQYF. Here the CDR3 DNA reads TGTGCCAGTAGTCCCGGGGCTAGCGGCTACGAGCAGTACTTC.

The CDR3 sequence: CASSFLVGTGVGANVLTF. The CDR3 bases are TGTGCCAGCAGCTTTTTAGTGGGGACAGGGGTCGGGGCCAACGTCCTGACTTTC. The chain recombines TRBV7-9 with TRBJ2-6, with 10 bases lining up with TRBD1. The germline V gene encodes CDR1 SEHNR and CDR2 FQNEAQ (reference sequence). CDR3 length equals 18 residues. V dropped 3 bases and J dropped 4; count of bases not matched to a gene: 9.

The gene calls are TRBV29-1 and TRBJ2-5, with 8 nucleotides matching TRBD1. Germline V gives CDR1 SQVTM, CDR2 ANQGSEA. The V segment lost 6 bases and the J segment 2 bases; nucleotides outside the gene matches: 5. The CDR3 is 13 amino acids. CDR3 nucleotide sequence: TGCAGCGTCCCAGGACAGGGACAAGAGACCCAGTACTTC. Its protein is CSVPGQGQETQYF.

As regards this clone: At one of its ends the junction is not consistent with the germline gene, which may arise from a read error. This sequence joins TRBV27 and TRBJ2-1; 10 bases agree with TRBD2. Germline values: CDR1 MNHEY, CDR2 SMNVEV (reference sequence). The CDR3 totals 15 residues. The DNA for the CDR3 is TGTGCCAGCACTTTAGCGGGAGGCCTCTACAATGAGCAGTTCTTC. This gives the protein CASTLAGGLYNEQFF.

J is TRBJ1-3 and V is TRBV6-6, with 7 positions matching TRBD1. Trimming removed 5 bases from V and 4 bases from J; junction bases left unmatched: 11. The CDR3 sequence is 16 residues long. CDR1 is MNHNY, CDR2 SVGAGI, per germline (reference sequence). CDR3 in amino acids: CASSVYPDRIGNTIYF. CDR3 nucleotides: TGTGCCAGCAGTGTTTATCCGGACAGGATCGGAAACACCATATATTTT.

The chain is built from TRBV7-9 and TRBJ1-4, with D possibly matching TRBD1 (6 bases). The V end was cut by 4 bases, the J end by 4 bases, with 13 bases between. This CDR3 contains 15 residues. Germline V gene lookup returns CDR1 SEHNR and CDR2 FQNEAQ (reference sequence). CDR3 loop: CASSSLGGRNEKLFF. CDR3 DNA sequence: TGTGCCAGCAGCTCCCTCGGGGGGCGTAATGAAAAACTGTTTTTT.

This clone was observed a single time. The chain joins TRBV4-1 to TRBJ2-3; 8 bases are shared with TRBD2. The J segment lost 0 bases and the V segment lost 5 bases, leaving 10 bases of the junction unmatched. The CDR3 totals 17 residues. Germline V gene sequence: CDR1 MGHRA, CDR2 YSYEKL. The CDR3 DNA reads as TGCGCCAGCAGCTTCCGGGGGGGGAGTGCTAGCACAGATACGCAGTATTTT. This encodes CASSFRGGSASTDTQYF.

This sequence joins TRBV9 and TRBJ2-7, with 10 bases matching TRBD1. This CDR3 has 14 residues. Unmatched junction bases numbered 4, after V lost 4 bases and J lost 3 bases. Germline CDR1 SGDLS, CDR2 YYNGEE. CDR3 in amino acids: CASSQTGGLYEQYF. CDR3 nucleotides: TGTGCCAGCAGCCAGACAGGGGGCCTCTACGAGCAGTACTTC. The full variable domain, with the rest looked up from reference TRBV9 and TRBJ2-7, is DSGVTQTPKHLITATGQRVTLRCSPRSGDLSVYWYQQSLDQGLQFLIQYYNGEERAKGNILERFSAQQFPDLHSELNLSSLELGDSALYFCASSQTGGLYEQYFGPGTRLTVT.

The gene calls are TRBV6-4 and TRBJ1-1, with D possibly matching TRBD1 (6 bases). CDR3 length: 15 residues. Per the germline V gene, CDR1 is MRHNA and CDR2 is SNTAGT. V dropped 6 bases and J dropped 5 bases, with 19 bases sitting between them. In DNA, the CDR3 is TGTGCCAGCAGCCCGGACAGAAGAGGTAATACTGAAGCTTTCTTT. Translation: CASSPDRRGNTEAFF.

The rearrangement joins TRBV4-1 to TRBJ1-1, with D tentatively TRBD1 (6 bases). In germline, CDR1 is MGHRA, CDR2 YSYEKL. CDR3 length: 15 amino acids. The V end was cut by 1 base, the J end by 0 bases, with 9 bases between. Here the CDR3 DNA reads TGCGCCAGCAGCCAAGCCGGGACATTGAACACTGAAGCTTTCTTT. It specifies CASSQAGTLNTEAFF.